Listed here are 8 T cell receptor beta chains from one sample, sequenced in a study of T cell responses to AZD1222 COVID-19 vaccine. Repertoires were generated with immunoSEQ multiplex PCR, while TCRdb's copy carries only in-frame clones and drops some. The sample contains 150,000 to 200,000 clones, approximately 90% of which appear only once. The sample in question was peripheral blood, obtained on day 0 of AZD1222 vaccination. The receptors originated from an adult in good health.

The chain joins TRBV19 to TRBJ2-7; D might be TRBD1 or TRBD2, each matching 5 bases. Germline loops: CDR1 LNHDA, CDR2 SQIVND (reference sequence). V was cut by 0 bases and J by 4 bases, with 10 bases left in between. The CDR3 totals 14 residues. The CDR3 here is CASSIDRGRYEQYF. The CDR3, as DNA: TGTGCCAGTAGTATAGATAGGGGACGGTACGAGCAGTACTTC.

The rearrangement joins TRBV5-1 to TRBJ2-1; 9 bases map to TRBD2. With V trimmed by 4 bases and J by 8 bases, 16 bases remained unmatched. The CDR3 is 17 amino acids. From germline, CDR1 is SGHRS and CDR2 YFSETQ. The chain's CDR3 is CASSLQERGVTRDEQFF. As DNA, the CDR3 is TGCGCCAGCAGCCTCCAGGAGCGGGGGGTTACTAGGGATGAGCAGTTCTTC.

The genes are TRBV6-5 and TRBJ1-1; D is uncertain. The V and J ends lost 5 bases and 2 bases respectively, with 9 bases between them. Germline V gene data show CDR1 as MNHEY and CDR2 as SVGAGI. This CDR3 has 13 amino acids. Here the CDR3 reads CASSRGFNTEAFF. CDR3 bases: TGTGCCAGCAGTAGAGGGTTCAACACTGAAGCTTTCTTT.

J is TRBJ2-3 and V is TRBV5-1; D tentatively reads TRBD1 or TRBD2 (6 bases each). Deletions cut 1 base from V and 5 bases from J, with 14 bases between. There are 15 residues in the CDR3. In germline, CDR1 is SGHRS, CDR2 YFSETQ. The CDR3 region is CASSLITGAGDTQYF. The CDR3 DNA reads TGCGCCAGCAGCTTGATCACGGGGGCGGGAGATACGCAGTATTTT.

CDR3 coding DNA: TGTGCCAGTAGTATTCTACGGATCGACAGGATTTTTAACTATGGCTACACCTTC. It yields the protein CASSILRIDRIFNYGYTF. This rearrangement joins TRBV19 to TRBJ1-2, with D possibly TRBD1 on 6 matching bases. With 3 bases removed from V and 1 base from J, the gap between germline ends came to 21 bases. Germline V gene lookup returns CDR1 LNHDA and CDR2 SQIVND (reference sequence). This CDR3 contains 18 residues.

The chain recombines TRBV11-2 with TRBJ2-2; 8 positions match TRBD2. The CDR3 extends over 16 amino acids. Germline CDR1 SGHAT, CDR2 FQNNGV. The J segment lost 0 bases and the V segment lost 2 bases, leaving 2 bases of the junction unmatched. CDR3 bases: TGTGCCAGCAGCTTACGGGGGGGGTCGAACACCGGGGAGCTGTTTTTT. This gives the protein CASSLRGGSNTGELFF.

The CDR3 region has the DNA TGTGCCTGGTTGAGAACAGGTGGGTCAGGACGGGCTTTCTTT. This codes for CAWLRTGGSGRAFF. The V gene is TRBV30, the J gene TRBJ1-1, with a tentative D call TRBD1 (5 bases). With 5 bases removed from V and 11 bases from J, the gap between germline ends came to 24 bases. From germline, CDR1 is GTSNPN and CDR2 SVGIG (reference sequence). The CDR3 sequence is 14 residues long.

This chain connects TRBV6-6 to TRBJ1-5, with TRBD1 as a possible D gene (5 bases). The germline gives CDR1 MNHNY, CDR2 SVGAGI (reference sequence). V dropped 4 bases and J dropped 1 base, with 11 bases sitting between them. This CDR3 is built from 15 residues. The CDR3 DNA sequence: TGTGCCAGCAGTTCTTGGGGGTCCAGCAATCAGCCCCAGCATTTT. It translates to CASSSWGSSNQPQHF.